This TCR beta chain was sequenced in a study of tumor and adjacent non-tumor tissue in lung cancer. Study overall: Patients comprised 12 adenocarcinoma, a couple of squamous cell carcinoma and 1 small cell lung cancer. Samples averaged around 4 million productive TCRbeta reads each.

On this clonotype: Its antigen is undetermined.

Three rounds of nested PCR, following a modified ARM-PCR protocol, produced the TCRbeta library. TCRdb reanalysed the multiplex PCR reads using MiXCR and keeps one entry per CDR3 protein. Of 47,000 or so distinct CDR3 sequences listed, 60% to 65% are singletons. Study observations and caveats: Top 100 clones took a larger repertoire share in normal lung.

This sample's RNA came from whole unsorted tissue. Distant lung tissue was collected more than 3 cm away from the tumor edge. Newly diagnosed lung cancer patients had thoracic surgery in China, August–late 2014, without prior chemotherapy. The receptor comes from a woman in her 70s with non-small cell lung cancer. The material sequenced was distant non-tumor lung tissue.

CDR3 sequence: CASSYGEGRNSPLHF. The CDR3 DNA reads as TGTGCCAGCAGTTACGGGGAGGGAAGAAACTCACCCCTCCACTTT. The chain carries TRBV6-6 and TRBJ1-6, with unresolved D. The germline V gene has CDR1 MNHNY and CDR2 SVGAGI (reference sequence). Trimming removed 2 bases at V and 10 bases at J, with 15 bases between. The CDR3 covers 15 residues.